A single sample gave rise to the 11 T cell receptor beta chains below, sequenced in a study of metastatic and nonmetastatic thyroid tumors. Not a single patient had been given any form of treatment at any point before undergoing thyroid surgery. With MiXCR, TCRdb reprocessed the PCR reads. The sample consists of 10,000 to 15,000 clones, about 25% of them appearing once. The sample taken for sequencing was blood. These receptors all stem from a female donor with papillary thyroid cancer or a benign thyroid nodule (not recorded which). Some clones in this sample may be carry-over from other donors' samples.

This clone was counted many times. V gene TRBV29-1 combines with J gene TRBJ1-2; TRBD1 might be the D (5 bases). Germline V gives CDR1 SQVTM, CDR2 ANQGSEA. This CDR3 region has 13 residues. Trimming pared 6 bases from V and 8 bases from J, leaving 19 bases between. Written as DNA, the CDR3 is TGCAGCGTGTTACTCCAGGGTCCTGGGGGCTACACCTTC. It specifies CSVLLQGPGGYTF.

The gene calls are TRBV7-2 and TRBJ2-2, with 9 nucleotides matching TRBD2. The junction had 10 bases not matched to a gene; V was cut back by 3 bases and J by 14 bases. This CDR3 has 14 residues. CDR1 and CDR2 from the germline V gene are SGHTA and FQGNSA. The CDR3 DNA follows: TGTGCCAGCAGCTTTCCGGGACTAGCCGTAGAACTGTTTTTT. Protein: CASSFPGLAVELFF.

By share of the sample, this clone is medium-sized (0.01 to 0.1%). This chain joins TRBV27 and TRBJ2-5, with TRBD2 matching over 10 bases. The length of the CDR3 is 15 residues. Trimming cost V 5 bases and J 3 bases; bases outside gene matches: 6. Per the germline V gene, CDR1 is MNHEY and CDR2 is SMNVEV (reference sequence). This CDR3 is CASSTGTSAKETQYF. The CDR3 DNA reads TGTGCCAGCAGTACGGGGACTAGCGCCAAAGAGACCCAGTACTTC.

This clone has just a few counts. A clone one base away is much larger, so this may be a read error. Different DNA sequences within this sample yield the same CDR3. This chain links TRBV18 with TRBJ1-1; D uncertain. V was clipped by 1 base and J by 2 bases, with 11 bases between them. This CDR3 comprises 15 residues. The germline V gene has CDR1 KGHSH and CDR2 LQKENI. The CDR3 region is CASSPLEQPNTEAFF. CDR3 sequence (DNA): TGTGCCAGCTCACCACTGGAGCAGCCAAACACTGAAGCTTTCTTT.

Ten or more counts support this clone. Germline is not matched at one junction end, which may reflect a read error. This CDR3 is also generated by other DNA sequences in the sample. The chain carries TRBV13 and TRBJ2-7; D tentatively reads TRBD1 or TRBD2 (6 bases each). CDR3 length: 17 residues. Germline V gives CDR1 PRHDT, CDR2 FYEKMQ (reference sequence). CDR3 in amino acids: CASSFSVGPGGLGEQYF. The CDR3 DNA is TGTGCCAGCAGCTTTTCGGTCGGCCCCGGGGGCCTGGGTGAGCAGTATTTC.

By share, this clone ranks as medium-sized. At one end, the junction sequence differs from germline, possibly due to a read error. The J gene is TRBJ1-1, the V gene TRBV6-1; 7 positions match TRBD1. The CDR3 is 15 residues long. The germline CDR1 and CDR2 sequences are MNHNS and SASEGT. The CDR3 protein is CASSQAQGTVSEAFF. In DNA, the CDR3 is TGTGCCAGCAGTCAAGCCCAAGGGACAGTTTCTGAAGCTTTCTTT.

This clone has ten or more counts. The chain joins TRBV30 to TRBJ1-6, with D uncertain. CDR1 and CDR2 from the germline V gene are GTSNPN and SVGIG (reference sequence). V lost 5 bases and J 2 bases, leaving 7 bases between the germline ends. The CDR3 totals 13 residues. CDR3 bases: TGTGCCTGGGGACGGCCCTATAATTCACCCCTCCACTTT. The encoded protein is CAWGRPYNSPLHF.

Remarks on this clone: A much larger clone lies a single base off, so this may be a read error. V and J are TRBV29-1 and TRBJ2-3, with D perhaps TRBD2 (7 bases). The V and J ends lost 3 bases and 7 bases respectively, with 23 bases between them. This CDR3 comprises 16 residues. Germline assignment: CDR1 SQVTM and CDR2 ANQGSEA. CDR3 amino acids: CSVDKGVAGLGYTQYF. CDR3 coding DNA: TGCAGCGTTGATAAGGGGGTAGCGGGCCTAGGGTATACGCAGTATTTT.

Relative to its sample, this clone is medium-sized. The chain uses TRBV6-1 and TRBJ2-5; 7 nucleotides match TRBD1. Germline CDR1 MNHNS, CDR2 SASEGT. This CDR3 contains 15 residues. V shed 6 bases and J 5 bases; nucleotides not matched to a gene: 12. The CDR3 DNA is TGTGCCAGCAGGGGGGATGGGACAGAATTGGAGACCCAGTACTTC. Translated: CASRGDGTELETQYF.

The chain recombines TRBV5-1 with TRBJ2-3; the match to TRBD2 covers 11 bases. This CDR3 region has 16 residues. Germline values: CDR1 SGHRS, CDR2 YFSETQ. V gave up 4 bases and J gave up 0 bases; unmatched junction bases: 4. The CDR3 reads CASSLSGRASTDTQYF. For the CDR3, the DNA is TGCGCCAGCAGCCTTAGCGGGAGGGCTAGCACAGATACGCAGTATTTT. Full variable domain (remainder filled in from reference TRBV5-1 and TRBJ2-3): KAGVTQTPRYLIKTRGQQVTLSCSPISGHRSVSWYQQTPGQGLQFLFEYFSETQRNKGNFPGRFSGRQFSNSRSEMNVSTLELGDSALYLCASSLSGRASTDTQYFGPGTRLTVL.

This clone is classed as medium-sized (0.01 to 0.1%). V usage is TRBV28 and J usage is TRBJ1-1; D not certain. This CDR3 region has 14 residues. Germline V gene sequence: CDR1 MDHEN, CDR2 SYDVKM. V lost 3 bases to trimming and J lost 1 base, with 9 bases between them. The DNA for the CDR3 is TGTGCCAGCAGTTTCCTACAGAGGAACACTGAAGCTTTCTTT. As protein: CASSFLQRNTEAFF.